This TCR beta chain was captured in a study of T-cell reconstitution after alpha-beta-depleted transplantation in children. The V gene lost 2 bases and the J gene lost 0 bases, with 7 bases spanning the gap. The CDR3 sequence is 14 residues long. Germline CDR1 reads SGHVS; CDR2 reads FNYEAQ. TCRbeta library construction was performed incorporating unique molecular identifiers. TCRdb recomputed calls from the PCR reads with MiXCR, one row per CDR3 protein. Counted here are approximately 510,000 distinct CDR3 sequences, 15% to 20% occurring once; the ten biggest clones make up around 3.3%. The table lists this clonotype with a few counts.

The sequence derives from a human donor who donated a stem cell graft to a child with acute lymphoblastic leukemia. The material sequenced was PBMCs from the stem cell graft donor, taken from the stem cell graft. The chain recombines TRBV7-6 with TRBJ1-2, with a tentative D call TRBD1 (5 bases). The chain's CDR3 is CASSLWGANYGYTF. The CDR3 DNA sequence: TGTGCCAGCAGCTTATGGGGGGCTAACTATGGCTACACCTTC.